The clone carrying this TCR beta chain was detected only once. Authors' analysis steps: Amplifying reference gene primers gave estimates of nucleated cell counts. Only in-frame clones appear in the TCRdb table, and some are missing; sequencing was by immunoSEQ multiplex PCR. The V and J calls and clone size are taken from that table; D and trimming were inferred from the DNA. This table holds 350,000 or so clones, around 87% found once. The Seattle patients, enrolled during active infection, were followed longitudinally. The data were obtained in a study of blood T cell repertoires in COVID-19. Overall study context: COVID-19 samples from acute and convalescent phases originated in the United States, Italy and Spain. From T cells, B-cell-depleted T cells, or PBMCs came the material, which was cDNA or gDNA.

Looked up from germline, CDR1 is SGHRS and CDR2 is YFSETQ. Losses at the gene ends were 3 bases for V and 8 bases for J; bases not matched to a gene: 4. The CDR3 is 15 residues long. The chain has TRBV5-1 and TRBJ2-1, with 14 bases aligning to TRBD2. Material for sequencing was peripheral blood. The clonotype originates from a young woman with COVID-19, enrolled during active disease. CDR3 nucleotide sequence: TGCGCCAGCAGCTCCGGACTAGCGGGAGGTGATGAGCAGTTCTTC. It specifies CASSSGLAGGDEQFF. Looking up the rest from reference TRBV5-1 and TRBJ2-1 gives the full variable domain: KAGVTQTPRYLIKTRGQQVTLSCSPISGHRSVSWYQQTPGQGLQFLFEYFSETQRNKGNFPGRFSGRQFSNSRSEMNVSTLELGDSALYLCASSSGLAGGDEQFFGPGTRLTVL.